This TCR beta chain originates from a study of blood T cell repertoires in COVID-19. On the study more broadly: Sites across the United States, Italy and Spain contributed samples from acute and convalescent COVID-19. The cDNA or gDNA used as material had been derived from T cells, B-cell-depleted T cells, or PBMCs.

This clone was seen only once. Methods used by the authors: Amplifying reference gene primers gave estimates of nucleated cell counts. Profiled with immunoSEQ multiplex PCR; TCRdb holds only in-frame clones, not every one. The V and J calls and the clone size are those of that table, but D and trimming were determined from the DNA. The sample has about 120,000 clones; almost 90% are singletons. This CDR3 comprises 14 residues. Between the trimmed V and J ends, which lost 6 bases and 2 bases, there was a span of 11 bases. Germline CDR1 is MNHNY and CDR2 is SVGAGI (reference sequence). The sample comprised peripheral blood. This chain uses TRBV6-6 with TRBJ1-5; tentatively, D is TRBD1 (6 bases). This TCR was recovered from a woman in her forties or fifties with active or convalescent COVID-19. CDR3 nucleotides: TGTGCCAGCAGCGGCAGGGGCGGCAATCAGCCCCAGCATTTT. Its protein product is CASSGRGGNQPQHF.